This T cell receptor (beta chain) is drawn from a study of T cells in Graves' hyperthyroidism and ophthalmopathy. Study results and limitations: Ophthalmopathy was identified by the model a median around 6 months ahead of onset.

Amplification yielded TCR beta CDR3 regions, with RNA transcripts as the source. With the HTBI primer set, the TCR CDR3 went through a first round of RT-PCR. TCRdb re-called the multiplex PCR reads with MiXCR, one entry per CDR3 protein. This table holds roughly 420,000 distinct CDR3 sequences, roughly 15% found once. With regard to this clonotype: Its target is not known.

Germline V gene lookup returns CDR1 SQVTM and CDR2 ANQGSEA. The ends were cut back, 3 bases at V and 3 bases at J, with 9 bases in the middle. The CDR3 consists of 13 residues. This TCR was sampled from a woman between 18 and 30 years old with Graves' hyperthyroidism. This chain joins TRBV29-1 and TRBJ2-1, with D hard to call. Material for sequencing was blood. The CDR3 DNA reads TGCAGCGTTGATAGTAACGGCTACAATGAGCAGTTCTTC. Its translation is CSVDSNGYNEQFF.